These 22 T cell receptor beta chains share one sample of origin, sequenced in a study of blood T cell repertoires in COVID-19. Assay used: immunoSEQ multiplex PCR; TCRdb lists only in-frame clones, some missing. The table shows roughly 150,000 clones, with approximately 80% occurring only once. Specimen: peripheral blood. These TCRs come from a woman between 45 and 60 years old with acute or convalescent COVID-19.

The DNA for the CDR3 is TGTGCCAGCAGTGATCGGGGACAAAGCACAGATACGCAGTATTTT. This translates into CASSDRGQSTDTQYF. The chain combines TRBV6-1 with TRBJ2-3; tentatively, D is TRBD1 (6 bases). Trimming cost V 3 bases and J 0 bases, with 10 bases left between them. From germline, CDR1 is MNHNS and CDR2 SASEGT. This CDR3 has 15 amino acids.

As DNA, the CDR3 is TGTGCCAGCAGCCCCTCCAACGGATATCGGGCTGAAGCTTTCTTT. Encoded protein: CASSPSNGYRAEAFF. This chain joins TRBV5-6 and TRBJ1-1; D remains unclear. The CDR3 loop spans 15 amino acids. V was cut by 4 bases and J by 6 bases, with 19 bases left in between. The germline CDR1 and CDR2 sequences are SGHDT and YYEEEE.

The chain employs TRBV15 and TRBJ2-5; unclear D gene. Trimming stripped 0 bases from V and 4 bases from J, with 6 bases between. The CDR3 length is 13 residues. Germline V gives CDR1 LNHNV, CDR2 YYDKDF (reference sequence). The chain's CDR3 is CATSRDLGETQYF. Written as DNA, the CDR3 is TGTGCCACCAGCAGAGATCTAGGAGAGACCCAGTACTTC.

This clone was counted a few times. V is TRBV11-1 and J is TRBJ2-1; TRBD1 aligns across 8 bases. Losses at the gene ends were 2 bases for V and 1 base for J; bases not matched to a gene: 4. Germline CDR1 SGHAT, CDR2 FQDESV (reference sequence). This CDR3 has 16 amino acids. In DNA form, the CDR3 reads TGTGCCAGCAGCTTACACAGGGGGACTTCCTACAATGAGCAGTTCTTC. It specifies CASSLHRGTSYNEQFF.

V is TRBV7-9 and J is TRBJ1-6; 12 nucleotides agree with TRBD1. The germline gives CDR1 SEHNR, CDR2 FQNEAQ (reference sequence). CDR3 length equals 15 residues. V shed 5 bases and J 10 bases; nucleotides not matched to a gene: 6. The CDR3 is CASSRTGTGGSPLHF. The CDR3 nucleotides are TGTGCCAGCAGCCGAACCGGGACAGGGGGCTCACCCCTCCACTTT.

J is TRBJ2-7 and V is TRBV5-4, with TRBD2 matching 7 bases. Germline CDR1 SGHNT, CDR2 YYREEE (reference sequence). V gave up 4 bases and J gave up 7 bases; unmatched junction bases: 8. CDR3 length: 13 residues. The CDR3 loop reads CASSPDIGGEQYF. The CDR3, as DNA: TGTGCCAGCAGCCCGGACATCGGGGGGGAGCAGTACTTC.

The rearrangement joins TRBV6-5 to TRBJ1-2; possible D gene TRBD1, 6 bases. This CDR3 spans 15 amino acids. Germline V gene sequence: CDR1 MNHEY, CDR2 SVGAGI. Between the trimmed V and J ends, which lost 5 bases and 0 bases, there was a span of 13 bases. The CDR3 is CASSPRQEANYGYTF. In DNA form, the CDR3 reads TGTGCCAGCAGTCCCCGACAGGAAGCTAACTATGGCTACACCTTC.

This chain joins TRBV3-1 (or the pseudogene TRBV3-2) and TRBJ2-7; 9 bases match TRBD2. Trimming took 5 bases from V and 1 from J; bases not matched to a gene: 3. Germline assignment: CDR1 LGHDT and CDR2 YNNKEL (reference sequence). This CDR3 region has 14 residues. The CDR3 spells CASSDLAGSYEQYF. In DNA, the CDR3 is TGTGCCAGCAGCGACCTAGCGGGATCCTACGAGCAGTACTTC.

This clone was counted only a few times. V and J are TRBV27 and TRBJ2-1, with D maybe TRBD1 (6 bases). CDR1 is MNHEY and CDR2 is SMNVEV in the germline V gene (reference sequence). The CDR3 consists of 18 residues. Deletions cut 1 base from V and 3 bases from J, with 19 bases between. This chain's CDR3 is CASSLFPKPGQSYNEQFF. The CDR3 nucleotides are TGTGCCAGCAGTTTATTCCCGAAACCGGGACAAAGCTACAATGAGCAGTTCTTC.

The V gene is TRBV7-2, the J gene TRBJ2-1; weak D call: TRBD2 (6 bases). V lost 2 bases and J lost 6, with 8 bases in between. CDR1 is SGHTA and CDR2 is FQGNSA in the germline V gene. CDR3 length: 13 residues. The CDR3 DNA follows: TGTGCCAGCAGCTTAAGACTAGGCAATGAGCAGTTCTTC. It is translated as CASSLRLGNEQFF.

Only a few counts were recorded for this clone. This sequence joins TRBV27 and TRBJ1-3, with D maybe TRBD1 (5 bases). Germline V gene sequence: CDR1 MNHEY, CDR2 SMNVEV (reference sequence). The CDR3 loop spans 16 amino acids. V lost 3 bases and J 0 bases, leaving 12 bases between the germline ends. CDR3 residues: CASSLRGSSSGNTIYF. As DNA, the CDR3 is TGTGCCAGCAGTTTGCGGGGGTCGAGCTCTGGAAACACCATATATTTT.

The V and J genes are TRBV3-1 (or the pseudogene TRBV3-2) and TRBJ2-1, with a possible D match to TRBD1 (6 bases). The CDR3 contains 13 residues. Trimming took off 6 bases at V and 0 bases at J, with 6 bases between the two ends. Germline V gene data show CDR1 as LGHDT and CDR2 as YNNKEL (reference sequence). The CDR3 bases are TGTGCCAGCAGACAGGGCTCCTACAATGAGCAGTTCTTC. Translating it yields CASRQGSYNEQFF.

This sequence joins TRBV7-3 and TRBJ1-5, with D tentatively TRBD1 (5 bases). Germline assignment: CDR1 SGHTA and CDR2 FQGTGA. Deletions cut 2 bases from V and 7 bases from J, with 9 bases between. The CDR3 runs 13 residues. CDR3 bases: TGTGCCAGCAGCTTAGACAGTTTCCAGCCCCAGCATTTT. This gives the protein CASSLDSFQPQHF.

The chain combines TRBV12-3 or TRBV12-4 with TRBJ2-3; D may be TRBD2 (6 bases). V was shortened by 3 bases and J by 5 bases, with 6 bases between the two germline ends. The CDR3 extends over 12 amino acids. CDR3 loop: CASSLEGDTQYF. Here the CDR3 DNA reads TGTGCCAGCAGTTTGGAGGGAGATACGCAGTATTTT.

The V call is TRBV16, the J call TRBJ1-2; D unresolved. Trimming cost V 4 bases and J 4 bases, with 16 bases left between them. The germline V gene encodes CDR1 KGHSY and CDR2 FQNENV. This CDR3 comprises 15 residues. Here the CDR3 DNA reads TGTGCCAGCAGCCGAATTGAGGCCTCCCCCTATGGCTACACCTTC. The encoded protein is CASSRIEASPYGYTF.

This clone was detected only once. The rearrangement uses TRBV5-6 and TRBJ1-5; 7 bases line up with TRBD1. Losses at the gene ends were 3 bases for V and 3 bases for J; bases not matched to a gene: 12. This CDR3 contains 17 residues. Germline CDR1 reads SGHDT; CDR2 reads YYEEEE. CDR3 coding DNA: TGTGCCAGCAGCTATTATACGACCGGGACAGTCAATCAGCCCCAGCATTTT. Its protein product is CASSYYTTGTVNQPQHF.

The chain links TRBV6-5 to TRBJ2-1, with 8 bases identical to TRBD2. With V trimmed by 4 bases and J by 0 bases, 5 bases remained unmatched. The CDR3 totals 16 residues. In germline, CDR1 is MNHEY, CDR2 SVGAGI. Here the CDR3 DNA reads TGTGCCAGCAGTTTGACTAGCGACAGCTCCTACAATGAGCAGTTCTTC. Residues: CASSLTSDSSYNEQFF.

The CDR3 loop is CSASTGSTTNEKLFF. Here the CDR3 DNA reads TGCAGCGCCTCAACAGGGAGTACAACTAATGAAAAACTGTTTTTT. V gene TRBV29-1 combines with J gene TRBJ1-4, with TRBD1 as a possible D gene (6 bases). The CDR3 extends over 15 amino acids. Per germline, CDR1 SQVTM and CDR2 ANQGSEA. Trimming took 7 bases from V and 0 from J, leaving 15 bases between them.

The rearrangement uses TRBV5-4 and TRBJ2-2; possibly TRBD2 for D (5 bases). Germline V gene sequence: CDR1 SGHNT, CDR2 YYREEE (reference sequence). The CDR3 has 14 residues. The V end lost 4 bases, the J end lost 8 bases, and 15 bases lay between the germline ends. The CDR3 nucleotides read TGTGCCAGCAGCCCGAACGGGGTTACGGGGGAGCTGTTTTTT. This translates into CASSPNGVTGELFF.

This clone was seen a few times. The rearrangement uses TRBV6-5 and TRBJ1-6; 10 nucleotides agree with TRBD1. V dropped 6 bases and J dropped 9; count of bases not matched to a gene: 8. The CDR3 length is 15 residues. The germline V gene encodes CDR1 MNHEY and CDR2 SVGAGI. DNA of the CDR3: TGTGCCAGCAGCGCCCGGACAGGGGGAAGTTCACCCCTCCACTTT. This gives the protein CASSARTGGSSPLHF.

The chain's CDR3 is CSAYGTEQFF. The CDR3 region has the DNA TGCAGTGCTTACGGGACAGAGCAGTTCTTC. V gene TRBV20-1 combines with J gene TRBJ2-1, with D perhaps TRBD1 (6 bases). Germline loops: CDR1 DFQATT, CDR2 SNEGSKA (reference sequence). The V gene lost 5 bases and the J gene lost 10 bases, with 9 bases spanning the gap. The CDR3 is 10 amino acids.

The chain uses TRBV7-9 and TRBJ2-3; TRBD2 is a possible D gene (5 bases). Germline V gene lookup returns CDR1 SEHNR and CDR2 FQNEAQ (reference sequence). V was shortened by 4 bases and J by 1 base, with 15 bases between the two germline ends. CDR3 length equals 16 residues. CDR3 sequence: CASSSSSILGTDTQYF. The CDR3 DNA reads as TGTGCCAGCAGCTCTAGCTCAATTCTGGGCACAGATACGCAGTATTTT. Supplemented by reference TRBV7-9 and TRBJ2-3, the full variable domain reads DTGVSQNPRHKITKRGQNVTFRCDPISEHNRLYWYRQTLGQGPEFLTYFQNEAQLEKSRLLSDRFSAERPKGSFSTLEIQRTEQGDSAMYLCASSSSSILGTDTQYFGPGTRLTVL.